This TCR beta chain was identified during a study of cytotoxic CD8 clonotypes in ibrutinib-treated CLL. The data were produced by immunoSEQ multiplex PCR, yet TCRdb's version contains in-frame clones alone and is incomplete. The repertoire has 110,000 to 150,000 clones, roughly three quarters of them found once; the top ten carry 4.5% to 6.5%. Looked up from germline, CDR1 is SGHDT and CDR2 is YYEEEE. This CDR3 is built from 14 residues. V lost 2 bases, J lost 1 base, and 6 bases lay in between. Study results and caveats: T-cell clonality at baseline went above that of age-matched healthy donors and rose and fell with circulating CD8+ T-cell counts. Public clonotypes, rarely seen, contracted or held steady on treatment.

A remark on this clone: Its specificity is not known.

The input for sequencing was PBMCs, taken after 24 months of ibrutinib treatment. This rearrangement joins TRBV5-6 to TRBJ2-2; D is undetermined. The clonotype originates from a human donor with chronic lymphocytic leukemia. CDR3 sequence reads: CASSLGKNTGELFF. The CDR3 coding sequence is TGTGCCAGCAGCTTAGGCAAGAACACCGGGGAGCTGTTTTTT.